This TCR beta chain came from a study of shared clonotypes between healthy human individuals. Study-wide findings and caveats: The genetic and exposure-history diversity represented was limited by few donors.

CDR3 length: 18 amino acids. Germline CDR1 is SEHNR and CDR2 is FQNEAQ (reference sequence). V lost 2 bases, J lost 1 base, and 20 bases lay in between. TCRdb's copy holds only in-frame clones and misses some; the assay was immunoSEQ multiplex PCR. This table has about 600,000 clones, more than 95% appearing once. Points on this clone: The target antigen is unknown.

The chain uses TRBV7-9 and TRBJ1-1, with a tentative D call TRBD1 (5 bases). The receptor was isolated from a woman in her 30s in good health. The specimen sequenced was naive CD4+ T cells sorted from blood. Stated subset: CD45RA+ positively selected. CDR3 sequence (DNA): TGTGCCAGCAGCTTACCTGCCCGGGGATCGGGGGGGAACACTGAAGCTTTCTTT. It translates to CASSLPARGSGGNTEAFF.